The present T cell receptor (beta chain) was sequenced within a study of blood T cell repertoires in COVID-19. At the level of the study: PBMCs, B-cell-depleted T cells, or T cells provided the cDNA or gDNA that made up the material.

In the original analysis: Cell counts per sample came from amplifying reference gene primers. Some clones are missing from TCRdb's copy, which holds only in-frame ones; the method was immunoSEQ multiplex PCR. V and J calls and clone size are those listed in that table; D and trimming were worked out from the DNA. This sample has roughly 380,000 clones; roughly 87% occur once, and the top ten carry about 3%. Comment on this clone: The same CDR3 can be traced to other DNA sequences in this sample.

The CDR3 is 12 residues long. The germline V gene has CDR1 MDHEN and CDR2 SYDVKM. V dropped 3 bases and J dropped 7 bases, with 7 bases sitting between them. The clonotype originates from a woman aged 25 to 39 who had recovered from COVID-19. V usage is TRBV28 and J usage is TRBJ1-5, with D perhaps TRBD1 (5 bases). Sequencing was carried out using PBMCs or T cells enriched from blood (not recorded which). The chain's CDR3 is CASSLAGQPQHF. CDR3 in DNA: TGTGCCAGCAGTTTGGCAGGGCAGCCCCAGCATTTT.